These T cell receptor beta chains were read from a single sample in a study of breast tumors, draining lymph nodes, adjacent tissues. TCRdb redid the calling of the multiplex PCR reads with MiXCR, one entry per CDR3 protein. The sample records 150,000 to 200,000 distinct CDR3 sequences, approximately 33% being singletons. Sequenced: axillary lymph node tissue. The receptors here all came from a female donor with breast cancer. Some clones in this sample may be carry-over from other donors' samples. The CDR3 runs from the conserved cysteine through the conserved F or W. The D gene is left open where the match is weak. Clone size is not always given. Where it is, it says once, few, many or a class for expanded clones.

DNA: TGTGCCAGCAGCCTCCAGATAGGACAGGGGCAGTTCTTC
CDR3: CASSLQIGQGQFF
V: TRBV14
J: TRBJ2-1
size: many
D: TRBD1

DNA: TGCAGTGCTAGAGTCAAGGACAGGGCCTCTTACGAGCAGTATTTT
CDR3: CSARVKDRASYEQYF
V: TRBV20-1
J: TRBJ2-3
size: NA
D: TRBD1

DNA: TGTGCCAGCAGCCTATCGGGGACTAGCTTCACAGATACGCAGTATTTT
CDR3: CASSLSGTSFTDTQYF
V: TRBV7-9
J: TRBJ2-3
size: many
D: TRBD2

DNA: NA
CDR3: CDSSFYICSARVGQQADSPLHF
V: TRBV7-2
J: TRBJ1-6
size: NA
D: NA

DNA: TGTGCCAGCTCGCTACTAGCGGGAGTTGAGGAGCAGTACTTC
CDR3: CASSLLAGVEEQYF
V: TRBV18
J: TRBJ2-7
size: many
D: TRBD2

DNA: TGTGCCAGCAGCCAAGACCGGAGGGGTAATGAAAAACTGTTTTTT
CDR3: CASSQDRRGNEKLFF
V: TRBV4-2
J: TRBJ1-4
size: many
D: NA

DNA: TGTGCCAGCAGTTCAAGGGACAGGGCCGAGACCCAGTACTTC
CDR3: CASSSRDRAETQYF
V: TRBV12-3/TRBV12-4
J: TRBJ2-5
size: many
D: TRBD1

DNA: TGCGCCAGCAGCCGTCGATGGAGCTCTGGAAACACCATATATTTT
CDR3: CASSRRWSSGNTIYF
V: TRBV5-1
J: TRBJ1-3
size: NA
D: NA

DNA: TGTGCCAGCAGCTTAGGACAGGCCGGCCTTTACGAGCAGTACTTC
CDR3: CASSLGQAGLYEQYF
V: TRBV5-5
J: TRBJ2-7
size: many
D: TRBD1

DNA: TGTGCCAGCAGCCAAGATGGGAAGACCCAGTACTTC
CDR3: CASSQDGKTQYF
V: TRBV3-1
J: TRBJ2-5
size: many
D: NA

DNA: TGTGCCAGCAGCTTAGTTGGGCCTGAGACCCAGTACTTC
CDR3: CASSLVGPETQYF
V: TRBV7-2
J: TRBJ2-5
size: many
D: NA

DNA: TGTGCCAGCAGTTCGACAGGGGGAGGTCAGCCCCAGCATTTT
CDR3: CASSSTGGGQPQHF
V: TRBV12-3/TRBV12-4
J: TRBJ1-5
size: many
D: TRBD1

DNA: TGTGCCAGCTCACCAGCCGGGACAGGGCAGAGGACACCCCTCCACTTT
CDR3: CASSPAGTGQRTPLHF
V: TRBV18
J: TRBJ1-6
size: many
D: TRBD1

DNA: TGCGCCAGCAGGGACAGTCAAGAGACCCACTACTTC
CDR3: CASRDSQETHYF
V: TRBV5-1
J: TRBJ2-5
size: few
D: NA

DNA: TGCGCCAGCAGACAGACTAGCGGGAGTAGTGGGGCCAACGTCCTGACTTTC
CDR3: CASRQTSGSSGANVLTF
V: TRBV4-1
J: TRBJ2-6
size: many
D: TRBD2

DNA: TGTGCCAGCACCGGAGGACTAGTCATGGGGGAGCTGTTTTTT
CDR3: CASTGGLVMGELFF
V: TRBV6-1
J: TRBJ2-2
size: many
D: TRBD2